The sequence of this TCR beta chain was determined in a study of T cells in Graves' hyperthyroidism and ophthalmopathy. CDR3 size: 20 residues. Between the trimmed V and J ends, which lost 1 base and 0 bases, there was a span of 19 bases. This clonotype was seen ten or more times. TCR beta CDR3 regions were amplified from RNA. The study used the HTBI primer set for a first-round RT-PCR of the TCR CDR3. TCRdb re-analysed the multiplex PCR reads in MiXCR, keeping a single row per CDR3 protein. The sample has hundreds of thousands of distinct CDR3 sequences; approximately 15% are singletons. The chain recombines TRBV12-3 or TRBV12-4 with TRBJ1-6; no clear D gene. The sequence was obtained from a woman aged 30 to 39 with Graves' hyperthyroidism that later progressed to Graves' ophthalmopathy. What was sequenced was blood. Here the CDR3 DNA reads TGTGCCAGCAGTTTAGGGCCCCCATCCCGCCAGAGCTCCTATAATTCACCCCTCCACTTT. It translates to CASSLGPPSRQSSYNSPLHF.